These T cell receptor beta chains were read from a single sample in a study of response to subunit inactivated influenza vaccine. Via MiXCR, TCRdb re-called the RT-PCR reads, giving one row per CDR3 protein. The sample yields about 800,000 distinct CDR3 sequences, approximately 22% seen once. The material sequenced was PBMCs from blood, taken 4 to 6 days after vaccination. These receptors were obtained from a man aged 50 to 59 who received an inactivated influenza vaccine. Both conserved end residues are part of each CDR3. The order of the fields is D gene, clone size, J gene, V gene, CDR3 DNA, CDR3 protein. A D gene is named only where the DNA matches it firmly. Clone size is shown for a subset of rows, as once, few, many or a class of expanded clone.

>TRBD2|NA|TRBJ2-7|TRBV5-6
TGTGCCAGCAGCCGGGTAGCGGGGGTTTACGAGCAGTACTTC
CASSRVAGVYEQYF
>NA|NA|TRBJ2-1|TRBV28
TGTGCCAGCGGTTATTTTGGGGTACAGGATGAGCAGTTCTTC
CASGYFGVQDEQFF
>TRBD2|few|TRBJ2-3|TRBV20-1
TGCAGTGCACCCCTAGCGGGGGGGCCTCCAGATACGCAGTATTTT
CSAPLAGGPPDTQYF
>TRBD2|few|TRBJ2-7|TRBV7-2
TGTGCCAGCAGCTCCCTAGCGGGGGGAGACTACGAGCAGTACTTC
CASSSLAGGDYEQYF
>TRBD1|few|TRBJ1-2|TRBV10-3
TGTGCCATCAGTGAGGCGGAAACCGGGACAGGATATGGCTACACCTTC
CAISEAETGTGYGYTF
>NA|few|TRBJ2-2|TRBV7-2
TGTGCCAGCAGCGCGTCCGGGACCAGGGGCACCGGGGAGCTGTTTTTT
CASSASGTRGTGELFF
>NA|NA|TRBJ2-1|TRBV24-1
TGTGCCACCAGCCACTCAACCCCCGACGGCTACAATGAGCAGTTCTTC
CATSHSTPDGYNEQFF
>TRBD2|few|TRBJ2-5|TRBV29-1
TGCAGCGTCCCACTAACTAGCGGGATTACCCAAGAGACCCAGTACTTC
CSVPLTSGITQETQYF
>NA|NA|TRBJ1-5|TRBV6-2/TRBV6-3
TGTGCCAGCAGTTACCAGTTAACGGGGCAGCCCCAGCATTTT
CASSYQLTGQPQHF
>NA|NA|TRBJ2-1|TRBV20-1
TGCAGTGTGCAACCTTATGGGGGACACCCAAACAATGAGCAGTTCTTC
CSVQPYGGHPNNEQFF
>TRBD1|NA|TRBJ2-2|TRBV6-1
TGTGCCAGCAGCGCCGATCGGGGACAGCTTACCGGGGAGCTGTTTTTT
CASSADRGQLTGELFF
>TRBD1|few|TRBJ1-5|TRBV20-1
TGCAGTGCTCCGGACCCAAGACAGGGGGACCAGCCCCAGCATTTT
CSAPDPRQGDQPQHF
>TRBD2|NA|TRBJ2-1|TRBV12-3/TRBV12-4
TGTGCCAGCACTGTAGCTAGCGGGAGGGCCGGGAATGAGCAGTTCTTC
CASTVASGRAGNEQFF
>TRBD1|many|TRBJ2-2|TRBV5-6
TGTGCCAGCACTACGACAGGGGGGTTGGGGAAGACCGGGGAGCTGTTTTTT
CASTTTGGLGKTGELFF
>TRBD2|many|TRBJ2-7|TRBV20-1
TGCGGCTCCTGGGTAGCGGGATCCTACGAGCAGTACTTC
CGSWVAGSYEQYF
>NA|few|TRBJ2-1|TRBV7-2
TGTGCCAGCAGCTTCAGGGGGGTGAGCTCCTACAATGAGCAGTTCTTC
CASSFRGVSSYNEQFF
>NA|NA|TRBJ1-1|TRBV20-1
TGCAGTGCCGCGCACCCTGGGAGATCTGAAGCTTTCTTT
CSAAHPGRSEAFF
>NA|few|TRBJ2-7|TRBV12-3/TRBV12-4
TGTGCCAGCAGCCCAGGGAAGTTCGGGACGTCCTCCTACGAGCAGTACTTC
CASSPGKFGTSSYEQYF
>NA|few|TRBJ2-3|TRBV27
TGTGCCAGCAGGCCAAGCTATGGGGGTACAGATACGCAGTATTTT
CASRPSYGGTDTQYF
>NA|NA|TRBJ1-1|TRBV14
TGTGCCAGCAGCCAAATTGGAGGCTTGAACACTGAAGCTTTCTTT
CASSQIGGLNTEAFF
>TRBD1|NA|TRBJ2-7|TRBV6-5
TGTGCCAGCAGTTACCTACAGGGGGCCGCCGAGCAGTACTTC
CASSYLQGAAEQYF
>NA|few|TRBJ2-5|TRBV6-2/TRBV6-3
TGTGCCAGCATGGGTGAGACCCAGTACTTC
CASMGETQYF
>NA|NA|TRBJ2-3|TRBV4-2
TGTGCCAGCAGCCGGTCTGTCATTGATACGCAGTATTTT
CASSRSVIDTQYF
>NA|NA|TRBJ2-7|TRBV4-1
TGCGCCAGCAGCCAAGATAAAGGAGCATCCTACGAGCAGTACTTC
CASSQDKGASYEQYF
>NA|NA|TRBJ2-5|TRBV7-2
TGTGCCAGCAGCTTAAAGGCCGGGCTATCGGGGGAGACCCAGTACTTC
CASSLKAGLSGETQYF
>NA|many|TRBJ2-1|TRBV10-3
TGTGCCATCAGTGAAGGCTCCTACTACAATGAGCAGTTCTTC
CAISEGSYYNEQFF
>TRBD1|NA|TRBJ2-1|TRBV9
TGTGCCAGCAGCGGGGGACAGGGCGGTGAGCAGTTCTTC
CASSGGQGGEQFF
>TRBD1|once|TRBJ2-7|TRBV7-2
TGTGCCAGCAGACCGGGGACAGGGTCCCCCTACGAGCAGTACTTC
CASRPGTGSPYEQYF
>TRBD2|NA|TRBJ2-3|TRBV27
TGTGCCAGCAGTTCGGGACTAGCGGGAGACCCAGGTGATACGCAGTATTTT
CASSSGLAGDPGDTQYF
>TRBD1|NA|TRBJ2-1|TRBV7-9
TGTGCCAGCAGCTCCACTAGGGGGACAGGGGGCTACAATGAGCAGTTCTTC
CASSSTRGTGGYNEQFF
>NA|many|TRBJ2-7|TRBV18
TGTGCCAGCTCACCCCGGGGTAGCGACGAGCAGTACTTC
CASSPRGSDEQYF
>NA|NA|TRBJ1-1|TRBV9
TGTGCCAGCAGCGCTGGGTACAGGGTCAGCCGGGAGGACACTGAAGCTTTCTTT
CASSAGYRVSREDTEAFF
>TRBD2|few|TRBJ2-1|TRBV7-2
TGTGCCAGCAGGCCTAGCGGGGGGAGGAGTCACAATGAGCAGTTCTTC
CASRPSGGRSHNEQFF
>NA|NA|TRBJ2-3|TRBV4-3
TGCGCCAGCAGCCAAGCGGTGTCTCCTAGCACAGATACGCAGTATTTT
CASSQAVSPSTDTQYF
>NA|few|TRBJ2-1|TRBV20-1
TGCAGTGCTAGAGTAGGGGGGGGGGCCGGTATTCTTCAGTTCTTC
CSARVGGGAGILQFF
>TRBD1|NA|TRBJ1-2|TRBV20-1
TGCAGTGCTAGAGATCGGAGGGGGCAATCTGGCTACACCTTC
CSARDRRGQSGYTF
>NA|NA|TRBJ2-3|TRBV12-3/TRBV12-4
TGTGCCAGCAGAAAGGACTCTGGTAGCACAGATACGCAGTATTTT
CASRKDSGSTDTQYF
>NA|NA|TRBJ2-1|TRBV3-1
TGTGCCACCTGCCAAGGGAAAACTAGGTTGTCCTACAATGAGCAGTTCTTC
CATCQGKTRLSYNEQFF
>NA|few|TRBJ2-1|TRBV5-1
TGCGCCAGCAGCTTACCGGGACAAGAGCCCTACAATGAGCAGTTCTTC
CASSLPGQEPYNEQFF
>TRBD2|NA|TRBJ2-1|TRBV6-2/TRBV6-3
TGTGCCAGCAGATATGCTAGCGGGGGGGCTCTTAATGAGCAGTTCTTC
CASRYASGGALNEQFF
>TRBD1|NA|TRBJ1-5|TRBV29-1
TGCAGCGTTGGGCAGGGGGAAGATCAGCCCCAGCATTTT
CSVGQGEDQPQHF
>NA|NA|TRBJ2-3|TRBV10-3
TGTGCCATCAAACCGCAGCAGATCAGCACAGATACGCAGTATTTT
CAIKPQQISTDTQYF
>TRBD1|few|TRBJ2-1|TRBV6-2/TRBV6-3
TGTGCCAGCAGCCAGTCTAGGGGGCGTTCCTACAATGAGCAGTTCTTC
CASSQSRGRSYNEQFF
>TRBD1|few|TRBJ2-7|TRBV12-3/TRBV12-4
TGTGCCAGCAGTCGGACAGGGGGCGGCGAGCAGTACTTC
CASSRTGGGEQYF
>NA|few|TRBJ2-1|TRBV5-1
TGCGCCAGCACCTTGGGCCCTAGGCCGGGCTCCTACAATGAGCAGTTCTTC
CASTLGPRPGSYNEQFF
>TRBD1|few|TRBJ2-1|TRBV20-1
TGCAGTGCTAGTGGTAGGGGGCGTTGGAATGAGCAGTTCTTC
CSASGRGRWNEQFF
>NA|NA|TRBJ2-7|TRBV12-3/TRBV12-4
TGTGCCAGCATTTTAAAGCTAGCAGCCCTTTACGAGCAGTACTTC
CASILKLAALYEQYF